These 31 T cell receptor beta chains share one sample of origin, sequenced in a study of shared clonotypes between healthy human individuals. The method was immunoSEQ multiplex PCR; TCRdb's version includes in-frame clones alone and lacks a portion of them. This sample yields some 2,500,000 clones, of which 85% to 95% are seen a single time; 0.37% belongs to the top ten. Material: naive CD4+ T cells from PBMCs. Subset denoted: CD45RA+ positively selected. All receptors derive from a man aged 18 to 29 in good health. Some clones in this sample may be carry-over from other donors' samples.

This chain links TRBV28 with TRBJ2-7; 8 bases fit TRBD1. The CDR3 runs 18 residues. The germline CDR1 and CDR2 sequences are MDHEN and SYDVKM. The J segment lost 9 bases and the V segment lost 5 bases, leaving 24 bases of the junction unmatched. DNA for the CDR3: TGTGCCAGCAGTCTTACACCCGGGACAGGCCCATATTCGTGGGGGCAGTACTTC. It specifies CASSLTPGTGPYSWGQYF. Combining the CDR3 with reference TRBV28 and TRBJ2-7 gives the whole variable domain DVKVTQSSRYLVKRTGEKVFLECVQDMDHENMFWYRQDPGLGLRLIYFSYDVKMKEKGDIPEGYSVSREKKERFSLILESASTNQTSMYLCASSLTPGTGPYSWGQYFGPGTRLTVT.

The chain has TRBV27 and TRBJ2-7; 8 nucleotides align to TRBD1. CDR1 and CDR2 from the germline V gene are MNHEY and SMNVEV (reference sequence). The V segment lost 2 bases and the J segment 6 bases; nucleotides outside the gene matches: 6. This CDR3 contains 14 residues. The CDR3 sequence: CASSLRTGRSEQYF. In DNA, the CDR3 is TGTGCCAGCAGTTTACGGACAGGGAGATCCGAGCAGTACTTC.

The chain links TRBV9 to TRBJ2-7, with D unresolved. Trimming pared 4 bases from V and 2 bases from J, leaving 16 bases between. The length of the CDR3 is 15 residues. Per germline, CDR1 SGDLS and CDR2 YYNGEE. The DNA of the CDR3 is TGTGCCAGCAGCCCGCGATTGACCGATACCTACGAGCAGTACTTC. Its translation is CASSPRLTDTYEQYF.

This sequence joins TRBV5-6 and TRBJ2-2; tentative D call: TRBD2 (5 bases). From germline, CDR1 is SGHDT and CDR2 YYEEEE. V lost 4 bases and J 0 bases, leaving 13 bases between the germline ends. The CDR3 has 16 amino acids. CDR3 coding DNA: TGTGCCAGCAGCCTCTTTAGCGCCTCGAACACCGGGGAGCTGTTTTTT. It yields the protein CASSLFSASNTGELFF.

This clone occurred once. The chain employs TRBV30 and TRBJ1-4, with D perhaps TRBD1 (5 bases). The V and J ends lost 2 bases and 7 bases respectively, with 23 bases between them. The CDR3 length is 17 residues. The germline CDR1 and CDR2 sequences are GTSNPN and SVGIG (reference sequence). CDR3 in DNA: TGTGCCTGGAGTCCTTACCGGGGGGGGGAGATGGTTGAAAAACTGTTTTTT. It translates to CAWSPYRGGEMVEKLFF.

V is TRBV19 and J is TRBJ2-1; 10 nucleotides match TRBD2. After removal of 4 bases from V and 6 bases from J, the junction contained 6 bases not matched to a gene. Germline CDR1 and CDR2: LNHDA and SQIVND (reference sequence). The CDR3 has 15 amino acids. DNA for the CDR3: TGTGCCAGTAGTAGGGGACTAGCGTATATCAATGAGCAGTTCTTC. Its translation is CASSRGLAYINEQFF.

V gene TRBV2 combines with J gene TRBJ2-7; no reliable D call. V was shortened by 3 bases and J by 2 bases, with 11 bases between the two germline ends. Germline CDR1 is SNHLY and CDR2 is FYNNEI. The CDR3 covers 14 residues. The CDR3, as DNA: TGTGCCAGCAGTGACAGGCGGAAACCCTACGAGCAGTACTTC. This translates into CASSDRRKPYEQYF.

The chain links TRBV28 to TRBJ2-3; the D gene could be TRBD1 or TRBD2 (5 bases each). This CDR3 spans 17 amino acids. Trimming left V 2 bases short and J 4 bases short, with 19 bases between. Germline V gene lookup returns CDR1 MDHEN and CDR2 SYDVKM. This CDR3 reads CASSLRGPGLAADTQYF. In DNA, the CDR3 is TGTGCCAGCAGTTTAAGGGGCCCGGGGCTGGCAGCAGATACGCAGTATTTT.

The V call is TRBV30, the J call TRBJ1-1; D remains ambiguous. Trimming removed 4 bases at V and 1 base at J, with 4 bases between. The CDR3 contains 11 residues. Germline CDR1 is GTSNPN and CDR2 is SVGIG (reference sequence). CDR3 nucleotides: TGTGCCTGGATCGGGAACACTGAAGCTTTCTTT. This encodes CAWIGNTEAFF.

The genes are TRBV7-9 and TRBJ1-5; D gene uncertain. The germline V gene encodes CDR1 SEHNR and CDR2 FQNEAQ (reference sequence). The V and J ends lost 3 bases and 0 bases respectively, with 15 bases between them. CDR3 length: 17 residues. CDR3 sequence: CASSLGADTYSNQPQHF. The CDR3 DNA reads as TGTGCCAGCAGCTTGGGCGCAGATACTTATAGCAATCAGCCCCAGCATTTT.

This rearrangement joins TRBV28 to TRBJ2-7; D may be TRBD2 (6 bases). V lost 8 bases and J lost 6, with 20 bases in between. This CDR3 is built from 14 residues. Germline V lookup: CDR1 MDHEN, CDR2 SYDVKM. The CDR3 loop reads CASWGRRELVEQYF. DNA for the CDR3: TGTGCCAGCTGGGGGAGACGGGAGTTAGTCGAGCAGTACTTC. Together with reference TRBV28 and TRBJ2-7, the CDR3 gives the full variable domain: DVKVTQSSRYLVKRTGEKVFLECVQDMDHENMFWYRQDPGLGLRLIYFSYDVKMKEKGDIPEGYSVSREKKERFSLILESASTNQTSMYLCASWGRRELVEQYFGPGTRLTVT.

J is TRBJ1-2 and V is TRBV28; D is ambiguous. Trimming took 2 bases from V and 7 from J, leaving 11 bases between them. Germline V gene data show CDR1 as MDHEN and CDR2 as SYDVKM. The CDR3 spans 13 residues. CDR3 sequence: CASSLQAGAGYTF. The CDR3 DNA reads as TGTGCCAGCAGTTTACAGGCGGGTGCTGGCTACACCTTC.

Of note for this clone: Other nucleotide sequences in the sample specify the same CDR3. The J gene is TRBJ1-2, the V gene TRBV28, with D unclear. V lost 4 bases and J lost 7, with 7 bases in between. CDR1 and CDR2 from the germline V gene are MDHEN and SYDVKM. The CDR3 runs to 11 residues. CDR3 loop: CASSSGIGYTF. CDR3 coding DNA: TGTGCCAGCAGTTCCGGGATTGGCTACACCTTC.

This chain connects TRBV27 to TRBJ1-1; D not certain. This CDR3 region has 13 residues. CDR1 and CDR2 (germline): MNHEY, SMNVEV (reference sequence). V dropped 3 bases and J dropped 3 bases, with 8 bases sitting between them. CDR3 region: CASSFRQYTEAFF. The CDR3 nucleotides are TGTGCCAGCAGTTTCCGGCAGTACACTGAAGCTTTCTTT.

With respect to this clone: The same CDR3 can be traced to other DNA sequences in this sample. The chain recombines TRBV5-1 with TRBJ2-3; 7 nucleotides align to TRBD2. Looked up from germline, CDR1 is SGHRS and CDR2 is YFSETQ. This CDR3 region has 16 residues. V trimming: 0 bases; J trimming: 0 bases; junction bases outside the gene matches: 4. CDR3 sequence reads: CASSLGLADSTDTQYF. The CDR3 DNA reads TGCGCCAGCAGCTTGGGGCTAGCGGATAGCACAGATACGCAGTATTTT.

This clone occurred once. The CDR3 protein is CASSRPTRGEQYF. The DNA of the CDR3 is TGTGCCAGCAGCCGACCTACTAGGGGGGAGCAGTATTTT. V gene TRBV7-2 combines with J gene TRBJ2-3; D may be TRBD1 or TRBD2 (6 bases each). The CDR3 consists of 13 residues. Looked up from germline, CDR1 is SGHTA and CDR2 is FQGNSA. V shed 5 bases and J shed 11 bases, with 17 bases lying between them.

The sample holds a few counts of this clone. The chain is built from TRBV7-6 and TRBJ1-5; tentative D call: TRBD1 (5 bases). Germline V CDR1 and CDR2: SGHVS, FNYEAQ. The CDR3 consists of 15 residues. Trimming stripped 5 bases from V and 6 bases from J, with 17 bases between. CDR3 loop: CASSPVEGTAQPQHF. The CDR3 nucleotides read TGTGCCAGCAGCCCAGTGGAGGGGACGGCTCAGCCCCAGCATTTT.

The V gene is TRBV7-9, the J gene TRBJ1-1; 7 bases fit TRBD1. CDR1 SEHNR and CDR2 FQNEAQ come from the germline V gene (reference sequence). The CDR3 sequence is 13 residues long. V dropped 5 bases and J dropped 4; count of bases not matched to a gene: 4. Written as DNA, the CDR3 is TGTGCCAGCAGCACACAGGGGACCACTGAAGCTTTCTTT. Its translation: CASSTQGTTEAFF.

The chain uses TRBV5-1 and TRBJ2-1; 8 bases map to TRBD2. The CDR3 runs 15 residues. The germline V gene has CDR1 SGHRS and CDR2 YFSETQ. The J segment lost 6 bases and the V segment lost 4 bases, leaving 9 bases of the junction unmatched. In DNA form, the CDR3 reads TGCGCCAGCAGCATCTCCAGCGGGAGCCTCAATGAGCAGTTCTTC. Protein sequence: CASSISSGSLNEQFF.

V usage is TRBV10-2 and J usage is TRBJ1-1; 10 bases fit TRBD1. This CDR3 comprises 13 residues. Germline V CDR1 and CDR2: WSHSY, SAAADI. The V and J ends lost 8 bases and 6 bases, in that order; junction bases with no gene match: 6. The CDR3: CASGRQGAAEAFF. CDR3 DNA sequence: TGCGCCAGCGGAAGACAGGGGGCGGCTGAAGCTTTCTTT.

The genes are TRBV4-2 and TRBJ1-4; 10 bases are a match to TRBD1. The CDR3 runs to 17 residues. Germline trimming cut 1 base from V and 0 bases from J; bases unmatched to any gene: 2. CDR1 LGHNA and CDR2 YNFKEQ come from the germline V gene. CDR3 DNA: TGTGCCAGCAGCCAAGGGACAGGGGGGGCAACTAATGAAAAACTGTTTTTT. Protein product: CASSQGTGGATNEKLFF.

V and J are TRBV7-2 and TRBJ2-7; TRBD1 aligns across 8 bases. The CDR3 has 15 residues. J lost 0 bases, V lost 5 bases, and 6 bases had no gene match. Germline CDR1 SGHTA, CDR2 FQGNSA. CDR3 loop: CASSTRDRHSYEQYF. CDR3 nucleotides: TGTGCCAGCAGCACCCGGGACAGGCACTCCTACGAGCAGTACTTC.

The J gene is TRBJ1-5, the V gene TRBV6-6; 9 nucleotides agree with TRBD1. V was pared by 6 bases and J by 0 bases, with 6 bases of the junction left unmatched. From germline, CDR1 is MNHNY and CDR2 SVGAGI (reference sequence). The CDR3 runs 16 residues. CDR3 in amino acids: CASRGTGFYSNQPQHF. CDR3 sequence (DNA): TGTGCCAGCAGAGGGACAGGGTTCTATAGCAATCAGCCCCAGCATTTT.

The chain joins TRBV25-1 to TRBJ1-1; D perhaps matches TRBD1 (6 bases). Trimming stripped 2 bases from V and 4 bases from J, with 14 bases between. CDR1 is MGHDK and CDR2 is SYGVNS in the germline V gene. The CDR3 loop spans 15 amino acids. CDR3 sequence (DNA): TGTGCCAGCAGTGAACCCGGGACAAAGGGCACTGAAGCTTTCTTT. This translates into CASSEPGTKGTEAFF.

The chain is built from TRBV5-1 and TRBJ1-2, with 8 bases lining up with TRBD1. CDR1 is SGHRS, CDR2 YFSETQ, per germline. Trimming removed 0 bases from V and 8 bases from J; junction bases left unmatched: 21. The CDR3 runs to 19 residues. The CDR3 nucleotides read TGCGCCAGCAGCTTGGCCGCGGCTTTACACAGGGGGACCTCAGGCGGCTACACCTTC. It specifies CASSLAAALHRGTSGGYTF.

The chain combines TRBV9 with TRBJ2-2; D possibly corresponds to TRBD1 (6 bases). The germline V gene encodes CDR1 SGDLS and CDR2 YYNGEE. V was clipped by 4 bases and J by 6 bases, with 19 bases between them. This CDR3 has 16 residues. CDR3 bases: TGTGCCAGCAGCCCCAAGGACGTCAGGGGCCCCGGGGAGCTGTTTTTT. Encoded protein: CASSPKDVRGPGELFF.

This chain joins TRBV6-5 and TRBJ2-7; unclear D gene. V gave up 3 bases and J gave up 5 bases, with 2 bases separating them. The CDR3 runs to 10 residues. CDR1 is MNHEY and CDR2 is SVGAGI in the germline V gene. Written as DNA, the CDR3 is TGTGCCAGCAGTTATAACGAGCAGTACTTC. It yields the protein CASSYNEQYF.

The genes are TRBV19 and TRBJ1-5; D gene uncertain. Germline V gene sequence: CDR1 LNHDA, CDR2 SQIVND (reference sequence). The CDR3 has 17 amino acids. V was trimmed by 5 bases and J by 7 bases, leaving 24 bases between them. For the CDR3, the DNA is TGTGCCAGTAGTGACCCGAAAAGCAAGATGGAATTACAGCCCCAGCATTTT. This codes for CASSDPKSKMELQPQHF.

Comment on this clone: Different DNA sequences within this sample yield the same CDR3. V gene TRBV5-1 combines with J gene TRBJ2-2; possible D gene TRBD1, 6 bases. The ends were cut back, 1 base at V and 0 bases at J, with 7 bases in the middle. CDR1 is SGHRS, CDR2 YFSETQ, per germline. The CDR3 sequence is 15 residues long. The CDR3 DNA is TGCGCCAGCAGCTTGACAGGGACGAACACCGGGGAGCTGTTTTTT. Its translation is CASSLTGTNTGELFF.

Here the CDR3 DNA reads TGTGCCAGCAGTCCGCCCATCAGGGTGGGCACTGAAGCTTTCTTT. Its translation is CASSPPIRVGTEAFF. The chain has TRBV28 and TRBJ1-1, with D possibly matching TRBD1 (5 bases). The germline V gene has CDR1 MDHEN and CDR2 SYDVKM. Trimming removed 5 bases at V and 4 bases at J, with 17 bases between. The length of the CDR3 is 15 residues.

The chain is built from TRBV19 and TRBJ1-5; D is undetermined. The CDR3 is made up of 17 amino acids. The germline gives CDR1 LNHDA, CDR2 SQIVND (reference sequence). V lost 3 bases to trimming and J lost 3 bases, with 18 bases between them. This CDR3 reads CASSIWSGSSNNQPQHF. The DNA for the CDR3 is TGTGCCAGTAGTATTTGGTCCGGATCCTCAAACAATCAGCCCCAGCATTTT.